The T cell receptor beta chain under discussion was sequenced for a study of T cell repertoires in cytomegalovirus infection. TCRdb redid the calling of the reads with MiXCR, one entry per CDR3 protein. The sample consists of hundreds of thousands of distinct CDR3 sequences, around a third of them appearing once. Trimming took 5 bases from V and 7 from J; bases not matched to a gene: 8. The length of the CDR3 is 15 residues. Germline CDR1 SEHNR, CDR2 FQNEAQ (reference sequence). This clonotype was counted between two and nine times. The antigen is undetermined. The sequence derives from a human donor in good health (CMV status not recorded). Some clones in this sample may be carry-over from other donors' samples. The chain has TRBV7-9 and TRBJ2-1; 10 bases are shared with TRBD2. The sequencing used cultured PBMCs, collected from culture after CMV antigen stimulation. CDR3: CASSIRTSGENEQFF. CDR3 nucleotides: TGTGCCAGCAGCATCCGGACTAGCGGAGAAAATGAGCAGTTCTTC. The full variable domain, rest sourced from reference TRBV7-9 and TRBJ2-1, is DTGVSQNPRHKITKRGQNVTFRCDPISEHNRLYWYRQTLGQGPEFLTYFQNEAQLEKSRLLSDRFSAERPKGSFSTLEIQRTEQGDSAMYLCASSIRTSGENEQFFGPGTRLTVL.